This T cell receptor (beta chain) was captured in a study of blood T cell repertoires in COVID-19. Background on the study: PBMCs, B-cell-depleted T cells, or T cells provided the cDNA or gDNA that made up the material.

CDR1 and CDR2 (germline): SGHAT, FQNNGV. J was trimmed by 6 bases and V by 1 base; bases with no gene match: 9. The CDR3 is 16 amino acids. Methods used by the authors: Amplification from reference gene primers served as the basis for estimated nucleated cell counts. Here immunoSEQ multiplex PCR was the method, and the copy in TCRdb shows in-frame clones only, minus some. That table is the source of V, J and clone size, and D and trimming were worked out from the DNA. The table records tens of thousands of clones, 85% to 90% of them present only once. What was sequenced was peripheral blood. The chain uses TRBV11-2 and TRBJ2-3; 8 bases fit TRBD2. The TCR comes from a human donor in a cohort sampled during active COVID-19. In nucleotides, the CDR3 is TGTGCCAGCAGCTTAGCGGGGGGGCCGTATGCTGATACGCAGTATTTT. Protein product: CASSLAGGPYADTQYF.